These 29 T cell receptor beta chains originate from one sample sequenced in a study of cytomegalovirus exposure and HLA in healthy donors. Sequencing used immunoSEQ multiplex PCR; TCRdb keeps in-frame clones, though not all of them. The top ten clones hold over 1% of a sample with some 350,000 clones, about 85% of them seen once. Material for sequencing was PBMCs. The receptors come from a woman younger than 45 in good health and CMV-seropositive.

V is TRBV29-1 and J is TRBJ2-3, with 10 bases fitting TRBD1. V lost 6 bases and J lost 1; bases outside the gene matches: 13. The CDR3 sequence is 17 residues long. CDR1 is SQVTM and CDR2 is ANQGSEA in the germline V gene. CDR3 nucleotide sequence: TGCAGCGTAATATTAGGGACAGGGGAATGGGGCACAGATACGCAGTATTTT. It is translated as CSVILGTGEWGTDTQYF.

This clone was seen only a few times. V gene TRBV18 combines with J gene TRBJ2-7; D might be TRBD1 or TRBD2, each matching 5 bases. This CDR3 comprises 12 residues. CDR1 is KGHSH and CDR2 is LQKENI in the germline V gene. Trimming took off 1 base at V and 5 bases at J, with 6 bases between the two ends. This CDR3 reads CASSPLGDEQYF. The CDR3 region has the DNA TGTGCCAGCTCACCACTGGGGGACGAGCAGTACTTC.

V gene TRBV6-6 combines with J gene TRBJ2-7; TRBD2 aligns across 8 bases. V lost 6 bases, J lost 5 bases, and 15 bases stayed unmatched. Germline V gene data show CDR1 as MNHNY and CDR2 as SVGAGI (reference sequence). There are 16 residues in the CDR3. The CDR3 spells CASRTLGGAVGNEQYF. CDR3 sequence (DNA): TGTGCCAGCAGAACACTCGGGGGGGCAGTTGGGAACGAGCAGTACTTC.

The chain joins TRBV5-4 to TRBJ2-2, with TRBD2 matching 9 bases. This CDR3 comprises 17 residues. Per germline, CDR1 SGHNT and CDR2 YYREEE (reference sequence). Germline trimming cut 4 bases from V and 0 bases from J; bases unmatched to any gene: 7. CDR3 loop: CASSPRRLAANTGELFF. Here the CDR3 DNA reads TGTGCCAGCAGCCCCCGCCGACTAGCGGCGAACACCGGGGAGCTGTTTTTT.

The chain links TRBV7-2 to TRBJ2-1, with D maybe TRBD2 (7 bases). The length of the CDR3 is 16 residues. The germline gives CDR1 SGHTA, CDR2 FQGNSA. V dropped 4 bases and J dropped 4 bases, with 17 bases sitting between them. The CDR3 spells CASSWFGGGQYNEQFF. CDR3 DNA: TGTGCCAGCAGCTGGTTTGGCGGGGGCCAGTACAATGAGCAGTTCTTC.

The chain has TRBV4-3 and TRBJ2-3; 9 nucleotides line up with TRBD2. The germline V gene encodes CDR1 LGHNA and CDR2 YSLEER. CDR3 length equals 15 residues. J was trimmed by 5 bases and V by 3 bases; bases with no gene match: 6. The CDR3 reads CASSHRTSELDTQYF. In DNA, the CDR3 is TGCGCCAGCAGCCATAGGACTAGCGAACTAGATACGCAGTATTTT.

The chain recombines TRBV30 with TRBJ1-2; D is undetermined. CDR1 is GTSNPN, CDR2 SVGIG, per germline (reference sequence). Between the trimmed V and J ends, which lost 0 bases and 9 bases, there was a span of 20 bases. The CDR3 totals 15 residues. CDR3 region: CAWSVKLDPSPSYTF. CDR3 DNA: TGTGCCTGGAGTGTAAAACTGGACCCCTCTCCTAGCTACACCTTC.

In nucleotides, the CDR3 is TGTGCCAGCAGCCAAGAACGGGAGCTGGTTCCCTACAATGAGCAGTTCTTC. Translating it yields CASSQERELVPYNEQFF. The chain is built from TRBV4-2 and TRBJ2-1, with D possibly matching TRBD2 (6 bases). Trimming took 0 bases from V and 2 from J, leaving 14 bases between them. Germline CDR1 and CDR2: LGHNA and YNFKEQ. This CDR3 has 17 amino acids.

This clone is a singleton in its sample. The chain uses TRBV4-1 and TRBJ2-7; a possible D gene is TRBD2 (5 bases). CDR1 and CDR2 from the germline V gene are MGHRA and YSYEKL. This CDR3 has 15 amino acids. V was shortened by 0 bases and J by 2 bases, with 11 bases between the two germline ends. The CDR3 spells CASSQEGGRAYEQYF. As DNA, the CDR3 is TGCGCCAGCAGCCAAGAGGGTGGGAGAGCCTACGAGCAGTACTTC.

The CDR3 spells CASSLGWDQPQHF. CDR3 coding DNA: TGTGCCAGCAGTTTGGGGTGGGATCAGCCCCAGCATTTT. The V call is TRBV28, the J call TRBJ1-5; D unresolved. The germline V gene encodes CDR1 MDHEN and CDR2 SYDVKM. Trimming pared 3 bases from V and 5 bases from J, leaving 8 bases between. This CDR3 comprises 13 residues.

The V and J genes are TRBV27 and TRBJ2-5; 11 positions agree with TRBD2. Germline loops: CDR1 MNHEY, CDR2 SMNVEV (reference sequence). The CDR3 has 16 residues. The junction had 7 bases not matched to a gene; V was cut back by 5 bases and J by 2 bases. The CDR3: CASSPRTSGLQETQYF. The CDR3 DNA reads TGTGCCAGCAGTCCGCGGACTAGCGGGCTACAAGAGACCCAGTACTTC.

In its sample, this clone was seen a few times. The chain recombines TRBV2 with TRBJ1-6, with D maybe TRBD1 (6 bases). This CDR3 is 14 amino acids long. Between the trimmed V and J ends, which lost 6 bases and 5 bases, there was a span of 11 bases. CDR1 and CDR2 (germline): SNHLY, FYNNEI. The CDR3 sequence: CASRGGGDNSPLHF. In DNA, the CDR3 is TGTGCCAGCAGAGGAGGGGGGGATAATTCACCCCTCCACTTT.

The chain links TRBV10-3 to TRBJ2-7, with D tentatively TRBD1 (6 bases). From germline, CDR1 is ENHRY and CDR2 SYGVKD. V was clipped by 11 bases and J by 5 bases, with 10 bases between them. The CDR3 length is 10 residues. For the CDR3, the DNA is TGTGCCCCACAGGGCCACGAGCAGTACTTC. Translating it yields CAPQGHEQYF.

V and J are TRBV5-6 and TRBJ2-2; D not resolved. V was pared by 1 base and J by 4 bases, with 5 bases between. This CDR3 is 13 amino acids long. Germline V gives CDR1 SGHDT, CDR2 YYEEEE. The CDR3 sequence: CASSLFPTGELFF. The CDR3 nucleotides are TGTGCCAGCAGCTTGTTTCCCACCGGGGAGCTGTTTTTT.

The chain couples TRBV27 to TRBJ2-7; the match to TRBD1 covers 11 bases. Germline CDR1 is MNHEY and CDR2 is SMNVEV (reference sequence). V trimming: 3 bases; J trimming: 6 bases; junction bases outside the gene matches: 4. The CDR3 loop spans 14 amino acids. This CDR3 reads CASSFGGQGVEQYF. CDR3 coding DNA: TGTGCCAGCAGTTTTGGGGGACAGGGGGTCGAGCAGTACTTC.

The rearrangement links TRBV7-8 to TRBJ2-1; 9 nucleotides match TRBD2. The junction had 12 bases not matched to a gene; V was cut back by 5 bases and J by 7 bases. This CDR3 has 16 residues. CDR1 is SGHVS, CDR2 FQNEAQ, per germline. The CDR3 DNA reads as TGTGCCAGCAGCCCCCAAGGAGCGGGAGGTGGTAATGAGCAGTTCTTC. Protein product: CASSPQGAGGGNEQFF. The entire variable domain, with the rest obtained from reference TRBV7-8 and TRBJ2-1, is as follows: GAGVSQSPRYKVAKRGQDVALRCDPISGHVSLFWYQQALGQGPEFLTYFQNEAQLDKSGLPSDRFFAERPEGSVSTLKIQRTQQEDSAVYLCASSPQGAGGGNEQFFGPGTRLTVL.

This clone was observed a few times. This sequence joins TRBV19 and TRBJ2-7; D ambiguous. V was trimmed by 8 bases and J by 3 bases, leaving 14 bases between them. The CDR3 contains 13 residues. Germline values: CDR1 LNHDA, CDR2 SQIVND (reference sequence). The CDR3 reads CASALGASYEQYF. The CDR3 nucleotides read TGTGCCAGTGCCTTGGGCGCTAGCTACGAGCAGTACTTC.

The chain is built from TRBV9 and TRBJ2-1; D uncertain. V shed 4 bases and J shed 5 bases, with 7 bases lying between them. Germline CDR1 reads SGDLS; CDR2 reads YYNGEE. This CDR3 has 12 amino acids. The DNA of the CDR3 is TGTGCCAGCAGCCCCAGTGACAATGAGCAGTTCTTC. It yields the protein CASSPSDNEQFF.

The chain employs TRBV20-1 and TRBJ2-7; no definite D call. Trimming shortened V by 3 bases and J by 2 bases, and 5 bases separated the two germline ends. The germline V gene has CDR1 DFQATT and CDR2 SNEGSKA (reference sequence). The CDR3 spans 11 residues. As DNA, the CDR3 is TGCAGTGCTAGTGGGGCCTACGAGCAGTACTTC. Translating gives CSASGAYEQYF.

The V gene is TRBV27, the J gene TRBJ2-4; either TRBD1 or TRBD2 may supply D (5 bases each). The CDR3 has 14 residues. The germline V gene has CDR1 MNHEY and CDR2 SMNVEV (reference sequence). Trimming pared 5 bases from V and 6 bases from J, leaving 14 bases between. CDR3 sequence reads: CASSPVGAGNIQYF. CDR3 DNA sequence: TGTGCCAGCAGTCCCGTCGGGGCCGGAAACATTCAGTACTTC.

V and J are TRBV7-2 and TRBJ1-6, with a possible D match to TRBD1 (6 bases). The CDR3 extends over 15 amino acids. The germline V and J ends were trimmed by 5 bases and 6 bases, with 14 bases remaining between them. Germline V CDR1 and CDR2: SGHTA, FQGNSA. Written as DNA, the CDR3 is TGTGCCAGCAGCGCCCGACAGGCTATTAATTCACCCCTCCACTTT. It codes for CASSARQAINSPLHF. Filled out from reference TRBV7-2 and TRBJ1-6, the complete variable domain reads GAGVSQSPSNKVTEKGKDVELRCDPISGHTALYWYRQSLGQGLEFLIYFQGNSAPDKSGLPSDRFSAERTGGSVSTLTIQRTQQEDSAVYLCASSARQAINSPLHFGNGTRLTVT.

CDR3 sequence (DNA): TGTGCCAGCACGGTCGATGCGGGCACAGATACGCAGTATTTT. It is translated as CASTVDAGTDTQYF. The chain carries TRBV6-1 and TRBJ2-3; D remains ambiguous. V was trimmed by 7 bases and J by 1 base, leaving 12 bases between them. The CDR3 loop spans 14 amino acids. Germline V gene sequence: CDR1 MNHNS, CDR2 SASEGT.

The genes are TRBV7-2 and TRBJ1-1; TRBD1 is a possible D gene (6 bases). Germline V gene lookup returns CDR1 SGHTA and CDR2 FQGNSA. The V and J ends lost 7 bases and 3 bases respectively, with 15 bases between them. The CDR3 totals 14 residues. CDR3 sequence: CASIKGRGDTEAFF. CDR3 DNA sequence: TGTGCCAGCATTAAGGGCAGGGGTGACACTGAAGCTTTCTTT.

The V call is TRBV9, the J call TRBJ2-1; TRBD2 is a possible D gene (6 bases). This CDR3 region has 16 residues. Per germline, CDR1 SGDLS and CDR2 YYNGEE. Trimming took off 4 bases at V and 2 bases at J, with 16 bases between the two ends. CDR3 protein: CASSLSGGGAYNEQFF. The DNA for the CDR3 is TGTGCCAGCAGCCTCAGTGGGGGAGGTGCCTACAATGAGCAGTTCTTC.

The chain recombines TRBV2 with TRBJ1-1; tentatively, D is TRBD1 (5 bases). Per the germline V gene, CDR1 is SNHLY and CDR2 is FYNNEI. The CDR3 is 15 residues long. The V end lost 4 bases, the J end lost 2 bases, and 14 bases lay between the germline ends. For the CDR3, the DNA is TGTGCCAGCAGTGCCCCCCGACAGATAAACACTGAAGCTTTCTTT. The encoded protein is CASSAPRQINTEAFF.

The chain is built from TRBV7-3 and TRBJ2-1; D unclear. The V gene's germline CDR1 is SGHTA and CDR2 FQGTGA. Trimming took 1 base from V and 2 from J, leaving 12 bases between them. CDR3 length equals 16 residues. This chain's CDR3 is CASSLNSGRTYNEQFF. CDR3 nucleotides: TGTGCCAGCAGCTTAAACTCGGGCAGGACCTACAATGAGCAGTTCTTC.

The chain is built from TRBV10-3 and TRBJ2-1; TRBD2 agrees at 11 bases. Germline values: CDR1 ENHRY, CDR2 SYGVKD. The CDR3 is made up of 16 amino acids. The J segment lost 4 bases and the V segment lost 4 bases, leaving 6 bases of the junction unmatched. CDR3 loop: CAISVGSGRGYNEQFF. CDR3 nucleotide sequence: TGTGCCATCAGTGTGGGTAGCGGGAGGGGATACAATGAGCAGTTCTTC.

The rearrangement uses TRBV4-1 and TRBJ1-2; D possibly corresponds to TRBD1 (5 bases). The CDR3 consists of 13 residues. The germline V and J ends were trimmed by 6 bases and 8 bases, with 16 bases remaining between them. Germline CDR1 and CDR2: MGHRA and YSYEKL. This chain's CDR3 is CASSHPAQGGYTF. The CDR3 DNA reads TGCGCCAGCAGTCACCCGGCTCAGGGAGGCTACACCTTC.

CDR3 in amino acids: CASTPGQLYEQYF. The CDR3 DNA reads as TGTGCCAGCACTCCGGGACAACTCTACGAGCAGTACTTC. V usage is TRBV6-1 and J usage is TRBJ2-7, with a weak D call TRBD1 (6 bases). The length of the CDR3 is 13 residues. The V and J ends lost 7 bases and 3 bases respectively, with 13 bases between them. The germline CDR1 and CDR2 sequences are MNHNS and SASEGT.